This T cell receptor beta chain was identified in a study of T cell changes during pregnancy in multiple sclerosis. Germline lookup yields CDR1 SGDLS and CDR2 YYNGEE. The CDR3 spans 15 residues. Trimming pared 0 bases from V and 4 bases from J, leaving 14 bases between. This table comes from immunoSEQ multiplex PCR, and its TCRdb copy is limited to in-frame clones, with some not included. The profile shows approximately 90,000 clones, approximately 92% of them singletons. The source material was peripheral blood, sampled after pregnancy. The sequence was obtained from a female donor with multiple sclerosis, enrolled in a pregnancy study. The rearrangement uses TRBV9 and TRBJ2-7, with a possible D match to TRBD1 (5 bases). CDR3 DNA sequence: TGTGCCAGCAGCGTAGGACAGTCCTCTGAGTACGAGCAGTACTTC. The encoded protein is CASSVGQSSEYEQYF.